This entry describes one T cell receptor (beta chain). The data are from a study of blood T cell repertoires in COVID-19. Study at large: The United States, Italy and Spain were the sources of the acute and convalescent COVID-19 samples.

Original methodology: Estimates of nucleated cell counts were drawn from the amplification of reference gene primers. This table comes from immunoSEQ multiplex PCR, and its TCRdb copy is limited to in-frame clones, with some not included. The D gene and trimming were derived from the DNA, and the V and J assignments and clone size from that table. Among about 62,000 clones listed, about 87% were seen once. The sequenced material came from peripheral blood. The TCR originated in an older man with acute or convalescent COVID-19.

The CDR3 loop reads CASSPYGASSYNEQFF. The CDR3 DNA is TGTGCCAGCAGCCCGTATGGAGCGAGCTCCTACAATGAGCAGTTCTTC. This chain links TRBV11-3 with TRBJ2-1, with D unresolved. Per germline, CDR1 SGHNT and CDR2 YENEEA. The CDR3 covers 16 residues. V was shortened by 5 bases and J by 0 bases, with 14 bases between the two germline ends.